This T cell receptor beta chain originates from a study of blood T cell repertoires in COVID-19. After removal of 6 bases from V and 3 bases from J, the junction contained 10 bases not matched to a gene. This CDR3 is built from 16 residues. Germline V gene sequence: CDR1 SGHAT, CDR2 FQNNGV. The assay was immunoSEQ multiplex PCR, and TCRdb's table has in-frame clones only and misses some. The sample holds some 280,000 clones, 89% seen once. Sequenced sample: peripheral blood. This TCR was recovered from a woman between 40 and 55 years old who had recovered from COVID-19. The J gene is TRBJ2-2, the V gene TRBV11-2, with 7 bases matching TRBD1. The CDR3 DNA follows: TGTGCCAGCAGACCAAAGACAGGGACGGACACCGGGGAGCTGTTTTTT. It encodes CASRPKTGTDTGELFF.